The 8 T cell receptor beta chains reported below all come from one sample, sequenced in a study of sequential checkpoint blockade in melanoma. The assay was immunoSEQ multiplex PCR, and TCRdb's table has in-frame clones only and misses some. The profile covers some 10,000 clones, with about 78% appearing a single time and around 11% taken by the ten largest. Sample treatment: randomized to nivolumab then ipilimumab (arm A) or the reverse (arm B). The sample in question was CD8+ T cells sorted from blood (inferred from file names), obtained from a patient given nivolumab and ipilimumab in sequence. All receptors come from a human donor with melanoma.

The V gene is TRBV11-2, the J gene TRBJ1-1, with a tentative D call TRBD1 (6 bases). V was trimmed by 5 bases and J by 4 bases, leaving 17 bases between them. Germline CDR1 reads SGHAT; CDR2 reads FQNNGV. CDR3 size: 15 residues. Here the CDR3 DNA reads TGTGCCAGCAGCCCATCTCAGGGAGGGGGCACTGAAGCTTTCTTT. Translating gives CASSPSQGGGTEAFF.

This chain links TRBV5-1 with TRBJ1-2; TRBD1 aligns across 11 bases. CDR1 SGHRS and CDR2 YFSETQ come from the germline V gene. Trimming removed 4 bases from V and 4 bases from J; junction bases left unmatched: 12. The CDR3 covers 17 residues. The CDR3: CASSNGQGASLPYGYTF. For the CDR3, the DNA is TGCGCCAGCAGCAACGGACAGGGGGCAAGCTTACCCTATGGCTACACCTTC. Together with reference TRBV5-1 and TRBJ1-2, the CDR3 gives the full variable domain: KAGVTQTPRYLIKTRGQQVTLSCSPISGHRSVSWYQQTPGQGLQFLFEYFSETQRNKGNFPGRFSGRQFSNSRSEMNVSTLELGDSALYLCASSNGQGASLPYGYTFGSGTRLTVV.

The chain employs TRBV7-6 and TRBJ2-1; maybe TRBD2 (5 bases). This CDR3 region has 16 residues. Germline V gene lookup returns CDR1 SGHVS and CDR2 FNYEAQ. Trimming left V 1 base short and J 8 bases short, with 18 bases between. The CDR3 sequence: CASSLGSAATRDEQFF. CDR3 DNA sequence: TGTGCCAGCAGCTTAGGGTCTGCAGCTACTAGGGATGAGCAGTTCTTC.

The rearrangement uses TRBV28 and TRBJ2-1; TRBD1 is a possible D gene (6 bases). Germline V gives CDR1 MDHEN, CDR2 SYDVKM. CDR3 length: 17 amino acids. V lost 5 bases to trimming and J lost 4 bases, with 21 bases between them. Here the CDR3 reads CASSASGELPRYNEQFF. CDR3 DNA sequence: TGTGCCAGCAGTGCCTCAGGGGAACTCCCCCGATACAATGAGCAGTTCTTC. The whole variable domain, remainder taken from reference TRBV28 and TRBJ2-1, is DVKVTQSSRYLVKRTGEKVFLECVQDMDHENMFWYRQDPGLGLRLIYFSYDVKMKEKGDIPEGYSVSREKKERFSLILESASTNQTSMYLCASSASGELPRYNEQFFGPGTRLTVL.

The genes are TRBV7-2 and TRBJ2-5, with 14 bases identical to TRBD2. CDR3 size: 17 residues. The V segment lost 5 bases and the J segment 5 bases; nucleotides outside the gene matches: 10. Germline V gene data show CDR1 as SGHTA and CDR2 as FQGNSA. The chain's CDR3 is CASSPGVGLAGAETQYF. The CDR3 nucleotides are TGTGCCAGCAGCCCAGGGGTGGGACTAGCGGGAGCGGAGACCCAGTACTTC.

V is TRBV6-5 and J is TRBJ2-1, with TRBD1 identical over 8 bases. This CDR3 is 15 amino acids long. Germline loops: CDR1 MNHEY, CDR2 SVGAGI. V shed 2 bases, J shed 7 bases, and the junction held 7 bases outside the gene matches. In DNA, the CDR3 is TGTGCCAGCAGTTACGTGACAGGGGCAGGGAATGAGCAGTTCTTC. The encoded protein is CASSYVTGAGNEQFF.

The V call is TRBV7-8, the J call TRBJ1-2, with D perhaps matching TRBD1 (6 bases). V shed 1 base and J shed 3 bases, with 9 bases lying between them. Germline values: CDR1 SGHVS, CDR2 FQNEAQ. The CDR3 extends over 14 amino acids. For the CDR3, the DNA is TGTGCCAGCAGCTTAGAGCCAGGGGACTATGGCTACACCTTC. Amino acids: CASSLEPGDYGYTF.

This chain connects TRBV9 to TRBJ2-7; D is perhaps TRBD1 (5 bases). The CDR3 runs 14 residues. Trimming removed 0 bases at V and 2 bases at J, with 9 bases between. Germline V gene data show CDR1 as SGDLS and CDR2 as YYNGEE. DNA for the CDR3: TGTGCCAGCAGCGTAGAAGGGGCCGCCTACGAGCAGTACTTC. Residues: CASSVEGAAYEQYF.